This T cell receptor beta chain was retrieved from a study of blood T cells in healthy people across ages. The study, taken as a whole, reports: Age advanced and TCR beta diversity per million T cells fell, roughly linearly. Nothing was known about donor CMV status, and this possibly confounded expanded clonotype changes.

Points on this clonotype: The antigen is undetermined.

Then a second PCR, running about 7 to 11 cycles, was carried out with a sample-barcoded 5' primer and a J-beta primer mix. In TCRdb, the 5' RACE reads were re-called with MiXCR into one record per CDR3 protein. Among roughly 1,300,000 distinct CDR3 sequences listed, approximately 59% were seen once. The people who gave samples were healthy Caucasians from Russia, aged roughly 6 to 95. Total RNA amounts of at least 6 micrograms were extracted per sample. CDR1 is KGHDR, CDR2 SFDVKD, per germline. The CDR3 spans 14 residues. V lost 5 bases, J lost 5 bases, and 15 bases lay in between. This chain links TRBV24-1 with TRBJ2-7; D is uncertain. Sequenced: blood. The source is a man between 18 and 35 years old in good health. CDR3 coding DNA: TGTGCCACCAGTGGACCCCCTCGAAAGGACGAGCAGTACTTC. Translating it yields CATSGPPRKDEQYF.